This TCR beta chain was identified during a study of cytomegalovirus exposure and HLA in healthy donors. The CDR3 is 14 residues long. Germline CDR1 reads SNHLY; CDR2 reads FYNNEI. Deletions cut 3 bases from V and 2 bases from J, with 8 bases between. The PCR made use of 60 Vbeta and 13 Jbeta primers. TCRdb's copy holds only in-frame clones and misses some; the assay was immunoSEQ multiplex PCR. The table records about 200,000 clones, 60% to 85% of them present only once. Study-wide points: A few chains tied to CMV proved CMV antigen-specific in vitro.

This clone was found a few times. Its antigen is undetermined. J is TRBJ1-5 and V is TRBV2; D gene unclear. The sequenced sample was PBMCs. The receptor comes from a man aged 35 to 55 in good health and CMV-seronegative. The chain's CDR3 is CASSDPGGNQPQHF. The CDR3 bases are TGTGCCAGCAGTGACCCAGGTGGCAATCAGCCCCAGCATTTT.